What follows are 17 T cell receptor beta chains derived from one specimen sequenced in a study of early T cells in non-severe SARS-CoV-2 infection (TCRdb year 2021). Libraries came from 5' RACE. The sequencing machine was a NextSeq 500. TCRdb reworked the public reads: Q25 trimming with fastp, MiXCR clone assembly, productive beta chains retained. Entries that share a CDR3 protein sequence are merged under the most common genes and DNA. For this sample there are some 71,000 distinct CDR3 sequences; over 8% appear just once. The ten largest clonotypes hold less than 20% of the sample. Specimen: whole blood, collected at baseline. These receptors originate from an adult who was a healthcare worker with PCR-confirmed SARS-CoV-2 infection or an uninfected control (not recorded which).

This clonotype was seen many times. The chain combines TRBV27 with TRBJ1-2, with 8 positions matching TRBD1. The CDR3 has 17 amino acids. Per germline, CDR1 MNHEY and CDR2 SMNVEV (reference sequence). J gave up 4 bases and V 5 bases, and 15 bases lay outside the gene matches. The CDR3 sequence: CASSLRQGPVSAYGYTF. The CDR3 DNA follows: TGTGCCAGCAGTCTTCGACAGGGGCCTGTATCGGCCTATGGCTACACCTTC.

This clonotype showed up many times. The chain couples TRBV7-9 to TRBJ2-7, with D possibly matching TRBD2 (6 bases). This CDR3 contains 16 residues. Trimming removed 4 bases at V and 1 base at J, with 17 bases between. Germline-derived CDR1 and CDR2 are SEHNR and FQNEAQ (reference sequence). The CDR3 region has the DNA TGTGCCAGCAGCTCGGCGGCGGGGTTAGGATCCTACGAGCAGTACTTC. Protein sequence: CASSSAAGLGSYEQYF.

This clonotype was counted only a few times. The rearrangement links TRBV15 to TRBJ1-1, with no clear D. V lost 0 bases and J 10 bases, leaving 12 bases between the germline ends. From germline, CDR1 is LNHNV and CDR2 YYDKDF (reference sequence). This CDR3 comprises 13 residues. The CDR3 loop is CATSRDDKQRAFF. CDR3 sequence (DNA): TGTGCCACCAGCAGAGATGATAAACAGCGAGCTTTCTTT.

V is TRBV7-2 and J is TRBJ2-1, with D hard to call. Trimming removed 5 bases from V and 1 base from J, with 12 bases in between. The CDR3 extends over 15 amino acids. Looked up from germline, CDR1 is SGHTA and CDR2 is FQGNSA. The DNA of the CDR3 is TGTGCCAGCAGCCCTCGGGCCTCGTCCTACAATGAGCAGTTCTTC. As protein: CASSPRASSYNEQFF. Together with reference TRBV7-2 and TRBJ2-1, the CDR3 gives the full variable domain: GAGVSQSPSNKVTEKGKDVELRCDPISGHTALYWYRQSLGQGLEFLIYFQGNSAPDKSGLPSDRFSAERTGGSVSTLTIQRTQQEDSAVYLCASSPRASSYNEQFFGPGTRLTVL.

This chain links TRBV29-1 with TRBJ2-3, with D perhaps TRBD1 or TRBD2 (5 bases each). V was shortened by 6 bases and J by 3 bases, with 16 bases between the two germline ends. Per germline, CDR1 SQVTM and CDR2 ANQGSEA. The CDR3 length is 14 residues. CDR3 amino acids: CSVTGQARTDTQYF. CDR3 nucleotides: TGCAGCGTGACGGGGCAGGCAAGGACAGATACGCAGTATTTT.

The sample holds many counts of this clonotype. CDR3 residues: CASRSTSYEQYF. The CDR3 DNA is TGTGCCAGCAGGAGTACCTCCTACGAGCAGTACTTC. V and J are TRBV28 and TRBJ2-7, with D unclear. Germline CDR1 and CDR2: MDHEN and SYDVKM. The length of the CDR3 is 12 residues. Trimming pared 6 bases from V and 0 bases from J, leaving 6 bases between.

The sample holds a few counts of this clonotype. The V gene is TRBV20-1, the J gene TRBJ1-2; 9 nucleotides match TRBD1. The CDR3 spans 15 residues. V lost 1 base to trimming and J lost 5 bases; unmatched junction nucleotides: 8. The germline gives CDR1 DFQATT, CDR2 SNEGSKA (reference sequence). The chain's CDR3 is CSARGGTGPMYGYTF. The CDR3 DNA reads as TGCAGTGCTAGAGGCGGGACAGGGCCCATGTATGGCTACACCTTC.

This clonotype has just a few counts. The chain is built from TRBV6-2 or TRBV6-3 and TRBJ1-1; D gene unclear. This CDR3 is 11 amino acids long. V was cut by 6 bases and J by 8 bases, with 10 bases left in between. From germline, CDR1 is MNHEY and CDR2 SVGEGT. The CDR3 coding sequence is TGTGCCAGCAGCGGTATAGGAGAAGCTTTCTTT. It codes for CASSGIGEAFF.

This clonotype was seen many times. The CDR3 region has the DNA TGCGCCAGCAGCTTCAATGGCCAAGAGACCCAGTACTTC. It specifies CASSFNGQETQYF. The V call is TRBV5-1, the J call TRBJ2-5; no clear D gene. Per germline, CDR1 SGHRS and CDR2 YFSETQ. The CDR3 runs 13 residues. Trimming shortened V by 2 bases and J by 1 base, and 6 bases separated the two germline ends.

In this sample, this clonotype turned up a few times. The J gene is TRBJ1-5, the V gene TRBV6-5; 10 nucleotides match TRBD1. In germline, CDR1 is MNHEY, CDR2 SVGAGI. This CDR3 has 15 amino acids. V lost 6 bases and J lost 1; bases outside the gene matches: 3. This CDR3 reads CASSKTGGSNQPQHF. CDR3 DNA: TGTGCCAGCAGCAAGACAGGGGGCAGCAATCAGCCCCAGCATTTT.

This clonotype came up many times. The chain recombines TRBV7-8 with TRBJ2-1, with D tentatively TRBD1 or TRBD2 (5 bases each). This CDR3 contains 20 residues. The germline CDR1 and CDR2 sequences are SGHVS and FQNEAQ. The V end was cut by 7 bases, the J end by 2 bases, with 30 bases between. CDR3 bases: TGTGCCAGCAACAAGTTCCGGGACGTTGGACCGGGGACCCCCTACAATGAGCAGTTCTTC. This gives the protein CASNKFRDVGPGTPYNEQFF.

In its sample, this clonotype is medium-sized. The rearrangement links TRBV28 to TRBJ2-1; TRBD2 agrees at 7 bases. This CDR3 spans 15 amino acids. Germline V lookup: CDR1 MDHEN, CDR2 SYDVKM. The V gene end was trimmed by 3 bases and the J gene end by 3 bases; junction bases not matched to a gene: 5. CDR3 in amino acids: CASSFEAGFYNEQFF. CDR3 nucleotides: TGTGCCAGCAGTTTTGAAGCGGGGTTCTACAATGAGCAGTTCTTC.

This clonotype was seen a handful of times. The chain carries TRBV19 and TRBJ2-1; 9 bases are shared with TRBD1. The CDR3 is made up of 19 amino acids. V lost 5 bases to trimming and J lost 0 bases; unmatched junction nucleotides: 14. In germline, CDR1 is LNHDA, CDR2 SQIVND (reference sequence). The CDR3 here is CASSSRGTGISSSYNEQFF. The DNA of the CDR3 is TGTGCCAGTAGTTCCCGGGGGACAGGGATATCGAGCTCCTACAATGAGCAGTTCTTC.

The chain recombines TRBV12-3 or TRBV12-4 with TRBJ2-7; 8 bases map to TRBD2. The J segment lost 1 base and the V segment lost 5 bases, leaving 7 bases of the junction unmatched. CDR3 length: 15 amino acids. The CDR3 DNA sequence: TGTGCCAGCAGTCCGAGCGGGAGTGATTCCTACGAGCAGTACTTC. This gives the protein CASSPSGSDSYEQYF.

V gene TRBV5-4 combines with J gene TRBJ1-1, with 7 bases fitting TRBD1. CDR3 length equals 15 residues. Germline-derived CDR1 and CDR2 are SGHNT and YYREEE (reference sequence). V was clipped by 6 bases and J by 3 bases; unmatched bases: 11. CDR3 sequence reads: CASKTGSNLDTEAFF. The CDR3 bases are TGTGCCAGCAAGACAGGGTCTAACCTGGACACTGAAGCTTTCTTT.

This clonotype was detected only a few times. One end of the junction varies from germline; a read error may be responsible. J is TRBJ2-5 and V is TRBV20-1; TRBD2 agrees at 15 bases. This CDR3 has 19 amino acids. Germline assignment: CDR1 DFQATT and CDR2 SNEGSKA (reference sequence). Here the CDR3 reads CSARGDGLAGGTHQETQYF. CDR3 sequence (DNA): TGCAGTGCCAGAGGGGACGGACTAGCGGGAGGGACCCATCAAGAGACCCAGTACTTC.

This chain links TRBV28 with TRBJ2-7, with 7 bases identical to TRBD1. The CDR3 consists of 13 residues. Germline V gene lookup returns CDR1 MDHEN and CDR2 SYDVKM. With V trimmed by 2 bases and J by 7 bases, 5 bases remained unmatched. The CDR3 region has the DNA TGTGCCAGCAGTTTACCGGGACAGCGGGAGCAGTACTTC. It yields the protein CASSLPGQREQYF. Drawing the rest from reference TRBV28 and TRBJ2-7, the complete variable domain is DVKVTQSSRYLVKRTGEKVFLECVQDMDHENMFWYRQDPGLGLRLIYFSYDVKMKEKGDIPEGYSVSREKKERFSLILESASTNQTSMYLCASSLPGQREQYFGPGTRLTVT.